This TCR beta chain emerged from a study of blood T cell repertoires in COVID-19. Study context: COVID-19 samples, acute and convalescent, were from the United States, Italy and Spain. PBMCs, B-cell-depleted T cells, or T cells provided the cDNA or gDNA that made up the material.

The V gene end was trimmed by 3 bases and the J gene end by 4 bases; junction bases not matched to a gene: 8. The CDR3 is made up of 15 amino acids. Germline V CDR1 and CDR2: KGHSH, LQKENI. Seattle cases were enrolled at active infection and followed longitudinally. Study processing details: Amplification from reference gene primers served as the basis for estimated nucleated cell counts. Clones were sequenced by immunoSEQ multiplex PCR, and TCRdb holds only the in-frame ones, with some missing. V, J and clone size were drawn from that table, and D and trimming were deduced from the DNA. The data contain about 25,000 clones, roughly 89% of them singletons.

Sequenced sample: peripheral blood. The chain links TRBV18 to TRBJ1-1; 7 bases are shared with TRBD1. The TCR sequence derives from a man aged 65 to 79 with COVID-19, enrolled during active disease. The CDR3 DNA reads TGTGCCAGCTCACCCAGGGAGAGGGGGCCCACTGAAGCTTTCTTT. It encodes CASSPRERGPTEAFF. The entire variable domain, with the rest obtained from reference TRBV18 and TRBJ1-1, is as follows: NAGVMQNPRHLVRRRGQEARLRCSPMKGHSHVYWYRQLPEEGLKFMVYLQKENIIDESGMPKERFSAEFPKEGPSILRIQQVVRGDSAAYFCASSPRERGPTEAFFGQGTRLTVV.